Following are 15 T cell receptor beta chains from one sample sequenced in a study of regulatory T cells in long-lasting Graves disease. CDR3-region Arm-PCR and iRepertoire HTBI primers produced the TCR beta libraries. TCRdb ran MiXCR on the multiplex PCR reads and lists one entry per CDR3 protein. The sample lists under 450,000 distinct CDR3 sequences; around 15% were seen once. Time point denoted: newly diagnosed GD, antithyroid drugs for less than 3 months. From PBMCs, RNA was extracted and then used to make the TCR library. This sample was also put to use in a study of T cells in Graves' hyperthyroidism and ophthalmopathy.

The source was peripheral blood mononuclear cells (PBMCs), collected at new diagnosis, from a patient treated with antithyroid drugs. The receptors come from a woman younger than 30 with Graves disease.

The table lists this clonotype with many counts. The CDR3 region is CASSVDPRPSNNEQFF. CDR3 coding DNA: TGTGCCAGCAGCGTAGACCCCCGGCCGTCGAACAATGAGCAGTTCTTC. The chain combines TRBV9 with TRBJ2-1, with no clear D. This CDR3 is 16 amino acids long. The germline V and J ends were trimmed by 0 bases and 5 bases, with 15 bases remaining between them. Looked up from germline, CDR1 is SGDLS and CDR2 is YYNGEE.

There are many counts of this clonotype. This chain links TRBV5-4 with TRBJ2-3; TRBD2 matches 7 bases. Trimming removed 3 bases from V and 3 bases from J; junction bases left unmatched: 4. There are 14 residues in the CDR3. Germline V gives CDR1 SGHNT, CDR2 YYREEE (reference sequence). CDR3 DNA sequence: TGTGCCAGCAGCTCCCAAGCGGGAACAGATACGCAGTATTTT. It is translated as CASSSQAGTDTQYF.

As concerns this clonotype: A clone one base away is much larger, so this may be a read error. The chain couples TRBV9 to TRBJ2-7; D uncertain. The germline V gene has CDR1 SGDLS and CDR2 YYNGEE. This CDR3 is built from 15 residues. V lost 0 bases and J 2 bases, leaving 12 bases between the germline ends. The CDR3 bases are TGTGCCAGCAGCGTAGCCGCAGGTCCCCCCTACGAGCAGTACTTC. It specifies CASSVAAGPPYEQYF.

This clonotype was recorded many times. V is TRBV3-1 and J is TRBJ1-1, with no clear D. V dropped 4 bases and J dropped 3 bases, with 18 bases sitting between them. CDR3 length: 16 residues. Germline CDR1 is LGHDT and CDR2 is YNNKEL (reference sequence). CDR3: CASSPWTGRADTEAFF. The DNA for the CDR3 is TGTGCCAGCAGCCCCTGGACCGGTCGGGCGGACACTGAAGCTTTCTTT.

This clonotype was observed many times. At one boundary the junction diverges from the germline segment, which might be a read error. The V and J genes are TRBV28 and TRBJ2-6, with D possibly being TRBD1 or TRBD2 (5 bases each). CDR3 length: 13 amino acids. Germline loops: CDR1 MDHEN, CDR2 SYDVKM. CDR3 in amino acids: CASRQPGADVLTF. For the CDR3, the DNA is TGTGCCAGCAGACAACCCGGGGCCGACGTCCTGACTTTC.

This clonotype has a count of ten or more. V gene TRBV10-3 combines with J gene TRBJ1-1; D uncertain. Germline CDR1 reads ENHRY; CDR2 reads SYGVKD. CDR3 size: 17 residues. Trimming took off 2 bases at V and 2 bases at J, with 18 bases between the two ends. The CDR3 loop reads CAISESVGQLINTEAFF. CDR3 DNA sequence: TGTGCCATCAGTGAGAGCGTGGGCCAGCTTATAAACACTGAAGCTTTCTTT.

Ten or more counts support this clonotype. This chain's CDR3 is CASSQAGYGYGYTF. The CDR3 DNA reads as TGTGCCAGCAGCCAAGCTGGCTATGGCTATGGCTACACCTTC. The rearrangement joins TRBV3-1 to TRBJ1-2; no clear D. The V end was cut by 1 base, the J end by 4 bases, with 10 bases between. The CDR3 spans 14 residues. Germline V gives CDR1 LGHDT, CDR2 YNNKEL (reference sequence).

Concerning this clonotype itself: Just one base apart from a much larger clone, this may be a read error. The chain employs TRBV2 and TRBJ2-5, with a possible D match to TRBD2 (7 bases). The CDR3 runs 16 residues. Per germline, CDR1 SNHLY and CDR2 FYNNEI. Deletions cut 7 bases from V and 4 bases from J, with 22 bases between. CDR3 sequence reads: CASMVAGRGVGETQYF. Here the CDR3 DNA reads TGTGCCAGCATGGTAGCGGGCAGGGGAGTAGGAGAGACCCAGTACTTC.

This clonotype was counted at least ten times. The chain employs TRBV28 and TRBJ2-1, with TRBD2 matching 12 bases. Losses at the gene ends were 7 bases for V and 6 bases for J; bases not matched to a gene: 7. The germline V gene has CDR1 MDHEN and CDR2 SYDVKM. The CDR3 runs to 15 residues. The CDR3 region is CASTSTSGGLNEQFF. The CDR3 nucleotides are TGTGCCAGCACCTCTACTAGCGGGGGGCTCAATGAGCAGTTCTTC.

This clonotype occurred a few times. The J gene is TRBJ1-4, the V gene TRBV7-9; D gene uncertain. Germline V gene sequence: CDR1 SEHNR, CDR2 FQNEAQ (reference sequence). The V end lost 9 bases, the J end lost 3 bases, and 14 bases lay between the germline ends. The CDR3 is 14 residues long. The CDR3: CASTFTVSNEKLFF. CDR3 in DNA: TGTGCCAGTACATTTACAGTTTCTAATGAAAAACTGTTTTTT.

This clonotype has at least ten counts. The chain is built from TRBV20-1 and TRBJ1-2; D gene unclear. Germline V gene sequence: CDR1 DFQATT, CDR2 SNEGSKA (reference sequence). The V gene lost 7 bases and the J gene lost 3 bases, with 3 bases spanning the gap. This CDR3 region has 9 residues. The CDR3 sequence is CSVDYGYTF. In nucleotides, the CDR3 is TGCAGTGTGGACTATGGCTACACCTTC.

There are a few counts of this clonotype. The chain has TRBV4-2 and TRBJ2-1; possible D gene TRBD1, 5 bases. Trimming stripped 0 bases from V and 4 bases from J, with 10 bases between. This CDR3 is built from 15 residues. The germline CDR1 and CDR2 sequences are LGHNA and YNFKEQ. The CDR3 DNA reads TGTGCCAGCAGCCAAGATTGGGGCACTTACAATGAGCAGTTCTTC. It yields the protein CASSQDWGTYNEQFF.

This clonotype has at least ten counts. The chain combines TRBV20-1 with TRBJ1-5, with TRBD1 as a possible D gene (5 bases). The germline V gene encodes CDR1 DFQATT and CDR2 SNEGSKA (reference sequence). The V and J ends lost 2 bases and 3 bases respectively, with 8 bases between them. There are 13 residues in the CDR3. The CDR3 spells CSARRGVNQPQHF. The CDR3, as DNA: TGCAGTGCTAGAAGAGGGGTCAATCAGCCCCAGCATTTT.

This clonotype was observed a few times. The V gene is TRBV4-1, the J gene TRBJ2-3; a possible D gene is TRBD2 (6 bases). The CDR3 length is 16 residues. Per the germline V gene, CDR1 is MGHRA and CDR2 is YSYEKL. Trimming pared 3 bases from V and 4 bases from J, leaving 17 bases between. The CDR3 region is CASSQFGTGGADTQYF. The CDR3 bases are TGCGCCAGCAGCCAGTTCGGGACTGGTGGAGCAGATACGCAGTATTTT.

This clonotype was picked up many times. The chain couples TRBV27 to TRBJ1-5, with D tentatively TRBD1 (6 bases). Per the germline V gene, CDR1 is MNHEY and CDR2 is SMNVEV (reference sequence). The CDR3 is 14 amino acids. Trimming pared 5 bases from V and 3 bases from J, leaving 11 bases between. The CDR3 DNA reads as TGTGCCAGCAGTAGGGCAGGGGTCAATCAGCCCCAGCATTTT. Translation: CASSRAGVNQPQHF.